This T cell receptor beta chain was documented in a study of CD8 T cells in Susac syndrome. This CDR3 has 15 amino acids. V dropped 2 bases and J dropped 2; count of bases not matched to a gene: 3. CDR1 is GTSNPN and CDR2 is SVGIG in the germline V gene (reference sequence). Reverse transcription of about 0.45 to 1 ug RNA was carried out with random hexamers. A single record per CDR3 protein comes from TCRdb applying MiXCR to the immunoSEQ multiplex PCR reads. The table records under 200,000 distinct CDR3 sequences, 90% to 97% of them present only once. The V and J genes are TRBV30 and TRBJ1-5; TRBD1 aligns across 10 bases. The specimen was CD4+ T cells from PBMCs. The receptor was isolated from a human donor with Susac syndrome. CDR3: CAWSRQGAGNQPQHF. CDR3 sequence (DNA): TGTGCCTGGAGTCGACAGGGGGCTGGCAATCAGCCCCAGCATTTT.